The present T cell receptor beta chain was sequenced within a study of blood T cells in healthy people across ages. Points from the study as a whole: In long-lived donors, naive CD4+ cell counts and diversity exceeded those of aged donors.

For the second PCR, which ran for 7 to 11 cycles, a sample-barcoded 5' primer and a J-beta primer mix were used. At least 2.5 million CDR3-containing paired-end reads were obtained per sample. From the 5' RACE reads, TCRdb called clonotypes with MiXCR, one entry per CDR3 protein. The table records roughly 700,000 distinct CDR3 sequences, about half of them present only once. Germline values: CDR1 DFQATT, CDR2 SNEGSKA (reference sequence). Trimming pared 6 bases from V and 2 bases from J, leaving 13 bases between. The CDR3 has 13 residues. This clonotype was seen a few times. The antigen remains unidentified.

This sequence joins TRBV20-1 and TRBJ2-5; possible D gene TRBD1, 6 bases. Sequencing was performed on blood. This TCR derives from a woman aged 55-69 years in good health. DNA for the CDR3: TGCAGTGCCCCGCCAACAGGGCAAGAGACCCAGTACTTC. Translating it yields CSAPPTGQETQYF.